Below, 5 T cell receptor beta chains from the same sample are listed, as sequenced in a study of T cell responses to AZD1222 COVID-19 vaccine (dated by TCRdb to the early 2020s). The time point label of this sample denotes: baseline before first vaccination. The library came from the immunoSEQ multiplex PCR assay. This is the immuneACCESS table as TCRdb keeps it, with only in-frame sequences that have V and J called. A part of the clones is gone; compared with another copy, unresolved V genes explain less than half, and the rest is unexplained. This sample comprises some 110,000 clones, around 88% of them detected only once. Together, the top ten hold 8% to 10% of the sample. Sequencing used peripheral blood, obtained on day 0 of AZD1222 vaccination. These receptors all come from an adult in good health.

This clone was counted between two and nine times. The genes are TRBV11-2 and TRBJ1-1; D remains unclear. Germline values: CDR1 SGHAT, CDR2 FQNNGV. Deletions cut 1 base from V and 0 bases from J, with 9 bases between. CDR3 size: 15 residues. CDR3 in DNA: TGTGCCAGCAGCTTAGCGGCGGGATTGAACACTGAAGCTTTCTTT. It specifies CASSLAAGLNTEAFF.

V gene TRBV11-3 combines with J gene TRBJ2-2, with 8 bases lining up with TRBD1. The CDR3 contains 13 residues. Germline V gene sequence: CDR1 SGHNT, CDR2 YENEEA. V lost 8 bases to trimming and J lost 8 bases; unmatched junction nucleotides: 7. CDR3 DNA sequence: TGTGCCAGCTCTGGACAGGGTACGGGGGAGCTGTTTTTT. Its protein is CASSGQGTGELFF.

The CDR3 region is CASSAGGAFYEQYF. CDR3 nucleotides: TGTGCCAGCAGCGCCGGAGGGGCATTCTACGAGCAGTACTTC. This chain uses TRBV11-2 with TRBJ2-7; tentative D call: TRBD2 (6 bases). Looked up from germline, CDR1 is SGHAT and CDR2 is FQNNGV. This CDR3 is 14 amino acids long. V lost 5 bases to trimming and J lost 3 bases, with 14 bases between them.

Only one count was recorded for this clone. The chain employs TRBV28 and TRBJ1-6; possible D gene TRBD1, 6 bases. Per germline, CDR1 MDHEN and CDR2 SYDVKM. Trimming removed 6 bases at V and 9 bases at J, with 15 bases between. CDR3 length: 14 residues. The DNA of the CDR3 is TGTGCCAGCAGCCCACAGGGAAGTATTTCACCCCTCCACTTT. This sequence encodes CASSPQGSISPLHF.

J is TRBJ2-5 and V is TRBV5-8, with D hard to call. Germline-derived CDR1 and CDR2 are SGHTS and YDEGEE. This CDR3 is 14 amino acids long. V was trimmed by 2 bases and J by 4 bases, leaving 12 bases between them. CDR3 protein: CASSFASGGETQYF. In nucleotides, the CDR3 is TGTGCCAGCAGCTTTGCCTCTGGTGGAGAGACCCAGTACTTC.